This T cell receptor (beta chain) was identified in a study of human T cells and chemical hapten exposure. As for the study in general: Weekly administration of diphenylcyclopropenone to the scalp of patients continued throughout the approximately 24-week study.

Within the library, unique molecular identifiers were attached to each individual cDNA molecule. TCRdb reprocessed the RACE reads via MiXCR and lists one record per CDR3 protein. Among fewer than 70,000 distinct CDR3 sequences listed, around 7% were seen once. The CDR3 length is 15 residues. Germline V gene data show CDR1 as MNHNY and CDR2 as SVGAGI (reference sequence). Germline trimming cut 7 bases from V and 2 bases from J; bases unmatched to any gene: 9. Noted time point: pre-sensitization, week 0. As for treatment: therapeutic diphenylcyclopropenone sensitization with weekly scalp DPC. Study-wide results and caveats: Compared with pre-sensitization or healthy control sets, expanded TCRs clustered more. PT1 expanded TCR numbers rose with patch test score.

This clonotype was seen repeatedly, ten times or more. The target antigen is unknown. Sequencing was performed on whole blood, taken in connection with sensitization to the hapten diphenylcyclopropenone (DPC). The TCR originated in a woman younger than 45 with alopecia areata. Some clones in this sample may be carry-over from other donors' samples. This chain links TRBV6-6 with TRBJ2-3; 7 bases align to TRBD2. CDR3 residues: CASTSGAGLTDTQYF. The CDR3 DNA reads TGTGCCAGCACATCTGGAGCGGGACTCACAGATACGCAGTATTTT.